This paragraph reports one T cell receptor beta chain. V was shortened by 4 bases and J by 5 bases, with 8 bases between the two germline ends. The CDR3 sequence is 12 residues long. The germline V gene has CDR1 SNHLY and CDR2 FYNNEI. Some clones are missing from TCRdb's copy, which holds only in-frame ones; the method was immunoSEQ multiplex PCR. Among 200,000 to 250,000 clones, less than 90% were seen once, and the ten largest hold roughly 4.6%. This record belongs to a study of blood T cell repertoires in COVID-19. The sample consisted of peripheral blood. This chain connects TRBV2 to TRBJ1-2, with D perhaps TRBD1 (6 bases). This receptor was identified in a woman aged 55-69 years who had recovered from COVID-19. CDR3 nucleotides: TGTGCCAGCAGTGTGACAGGTTATGGCTACACCTTC. Amino acid sequence: CASSVTGYGYTF.